The entry that follows covers one T cell receptor beta chain sequence. Its antigen is as yet unknown. At one end the junction does not follow the germline gene, possibly because of a read error. Germline V gene data show CDR1 as LGHDT and CDR2 as YNNKEL (reference sequence). CDR3 size: 16 residues. This sample stems from a study of blood T cells in healthy people across ages. Study conclusions and caveats: The study could not conclusively compare naive and antigen-experienced cells, given its unsorted PBMCs.

Next came a second PCR, run for roughly 6 to 11 cycles, which used a sample-barcoded 5' primer along with a J-beta primer mix. One entry per CDR3 protein, called by TCRdb with MiXCR from the 5' RACE reads. Among about 830,000 distinct CDR3 sequences listed, around 62% were seen once. V is TRBV3-1 and J is TRBJ2-7; 7 bases align to TRBD2. Sequencing was performed on blood. The receptor was isolated from a man aged 25-45 years in good health. The CDR3 nucleotides are TGTGCCAGCAGCCAAGATCGCCGCGGGGGACCCTACGGGCAGTACTTC. Protein sequence: CASSQDRRGGPYGQYF.